This T cell receptor beta chain was sequenced in a study of cytomegalovirus exposure and HLA in healthy donors. The PCR had 60 Vbeta and 13 Jbeta primers. The data were produced by immunoSEQ multiplex PCR, yet TCRdb's version contains in-frame clones alone and is incomplete. In the table there are fewer than 250,000 clones, around 82% of which are singletons. Sequenced: PBMCs. This sequence was found in a man aged 40-55 years in good health and CMV-seropositive.

The CDR3: CASGVSRTSFSDEQFF. CDR3 DNA: TGTGCCAGCGGCGTATCAAGGACTAGTTTTAGCGATGAGCAGTTCTTC. The chain uses TRBV6-6 and TRBJ2-1; 7 nucleotides line up with TRBD2. V lost 8 bases to trimming and J lost 8 bases; unmatched junction nucleotides: 18. There are 16 residues in the CDR3. Germline-derived CDR1 and CDR2 are MNHNY and SVGAGI (reference sequence).